One and the same sample provided the 20 T cell receptor beta chains below, sequenced in a study of T cell responses to AZD1222 COVID-19 vaccine (dated by TCRdb to the early 2020s). Libraries were built with the immunoSEQ multiplex PCR assay. TCRdb took over this immuneACCESS table, retaining in-frame rearrangements with V and J assigned. Such tables are incomplete; in checked studies, under half of the missing clones stem from an unresolved V gene, and the remainder is unexplained. This sample has 75,000 to 90,000 clones in its table, and roughly 89% of those were observed once. The top ten constitute about 2.2% of the sample. Read against the paper, the sample's time point label means: baseline before first vaccination. The specimen comprised peripheral blood, sampled on day 0 of AZD1222 vaccination. These receptors came from an adult in good health.

The V and J genes are TRBV7-8 and TRBJ1-1; no firm D call. V was pared by 1 base and J by 1 base, with 10 bases between. CDR1 is SGHVS and CDR2 is FQNEAQ in the germline V gene. This CDR3 is built from 15 residues. CDR3 region: CASSLVQVPNTEAFF. As DNA, the CDR3 is TGTGCCAGCAGCTTAGTTCAGGTACCGAACACTGAAGCTTTCTTT.

V is TRBV3-1 (or the pseudogene TRBV3-2) and J is TRBJ1-6; D perhaps matches TRBD1 (6 bases). CDR3 size: 15 residues. CDR1 is LGHDT, CDR2 YNNKEL, per germline (reference sequence). The ends were cut back, 1 base at V and 8 bases at J, with 12 bases in the middle. The CDR3 DNA sequence: TGTGCCAGCAGCCAAGGGACAGACCCTGATTCACCCCTCCACTTT. It translates to CASSQGTDPDSPLHF.

The rearrangement joins TRBV6-5 to TRBJ2-7, with 8 bases identical to TRBD2. Trimming cost V 2 bases and J 2 bases; bases outside gene matches: 5. The length of the CDR3 is 15 residues. Germline CDR1 and CDR2: MNHEY and SVGAGI. The CDR3 DNA reads TGTGCCAGCAGTTACCTCTCGCGGGGGGCCTACGAGCAGTACTTC. Amino acids: CASSYLSRGAYEQYF.

This clone was counted a few times. This chain links TRBV3-1 (or the pseudogene TRBV3-2) with TRBJ2-7; 11 nucleotides line up with TRBD2. After removal of 3 bases from V and 2 bases from J, the junction contained 9 bases not matched to a gene. Germline CDR1 is LGHDT and CDR2 is YNNKEL (reference sequence). This CDR3 contains 17 residues. CDR3 DNA sequence: TGTGCCAGCAGCCAGAACCCTAGCGGGAGGTCCCCCTACGAGCAGTACTTC. This encodes CASSQNPSGRSPYEQYF.

This chain connects TRBV10-3 to TRBJ1-2; D unresolved. Trimming left V 0 bases short and J 1 base short, with 6 bases between. Germline V lookup: CDR1 ENHRY, CDR2 SYGVKD. The CDR3 is 14 residues long. CDR3 region: CAISESGHNYGYTF. In nucleotides, the CDR3 is TGTGCCATCAGTGAGTCCGGGCATAACTATGGCTACACCTTC.

V usage is TRBV19 and J usage is TRBJ1-1, with a possible D match to TRBD1 (5 bases). The germline gives CDR1 LNHDA, CDR2 SQIVND (reference sequence). V shed 7 bases and J shed 4 bases, with 19 bases lying between them. This CDR3 is built from 15 residues. The DNA for the CDR3 is TGTGCCAGTACAAGTCCCCGGACTGGGGGCACTGAAGCTTTCTTT. Residues: CASTSPRTGGTEAFF.

This chain links TRBV25-1 with TRBJ1-4; D gene uncertain. The V end was cut by 1 base, the J end by 7 bases, with 19 bases between. This CDR3 is built from 17 residues. CDR1 is MGHDK, CDR2 SYGVNS, per germline. The DNA for the CDR3 is TGTGCCAGCAGTGAATTTCGTACCGGGCGAGATACTGAAAAACTGTTTTTT. Protein product: CASSEFRTGRDTEKLFF.

The rearrangement uses TRBV7-8 and TRBJ2-7; TRBD2 matches 9 bases. The CDR3 runs to 15 residues. V was clipped by 4 bases and J by 1 base; unmatched bases: 5. Germline CDR1 is SGHVS and CDR2 is FQNEAQ. The CDR3 nucleotides read TGTGCCAGCAGCTCGGAGCGGGGGGCGTCCTACGAGCAGTACTTC. Its protein product is CASSSERGASYEQYF.

The V and J genes are TRBV23-1 and TRBJ2-2, with TRBD2 identical over 7 bases. TRBV23-1 is placed among ORFs of uncertain function. This CDR3 has 15 residues. V shed 2 bases, J shed 5 bases, and the junction held 5 bases outside the gene matches. CDR3 amino acids: CASSQRGGKTGELFF. In DNA, the CDR3 is TGCGCCAGCAGTCAAAGGGGAGGGAAGACCGGGGAGCTGTTTTTT.

This clone came up once. This chain links TRBV7-9 with TRBJ1-2, with D perhaps TRBD1 (5 bases). V was cut by 5 bases and J by 6 bases, with 19 bases left in between. The CDR3 is 15 amino acids. The germline V gene has CDR1 SEHNR and CDR2 FQNEAQ (reference sequence). CDR3: CASSRFLQEKNGYTF. The DNA of the CDR3 is TGTGCCAGCAGCCGATTTTTACAGGAAAAAAATGGCTACACCTTC. The complete variable domain, with remaining parts taken from reference TRBV7-9 and TRBJ1-2, reads DTGVSQNPRHKITKRGQNVTFRCDPISEHNRLYWYRQTLGQGPEFLTYFQNEAQLEKSRLLSDRFSAERPKGSFSTLEIQRTEQGDSAMYLCASSRFLQEKNGYTFGSGTRLTVV.

This chain connects TRBV7-2 to TRBJ2-7; 7 bases align to TRBD2. This CDR3 region has 11 residues. Germline-derived CDR1 and CDR2 are SGHTA and FQGNSA. V was clipped by 5 bases and J by 6 bases; unmatched bases: 1. CDR3 DNA sequence: TGTGCCAGCAGCGGGGGGGGCGAGCAGTACTTC. Protein sequence: CASSGGGEQYF.

V and J are TRBV2 and TRBJ2-1, with 7 bases that match TRBD1. CDR1 and CDR2 from the germline V gene are SNHLY and FYNNEI. J lost 8 bases, V lost 5 bases, and 12 bases had no gene match. The CDR3 is made up of 15 amino acids. The CDR3 region has the DNA TGTGCCAGCAGTCGAGAGACAGGGTCTCGTTATGAGCAGTTCTTC. Protein: CASSRETGSRYEQFF.

This clone was detected once. The chain combines TRBV7-9 with TRBJ1-2, with a possible D match to TRBD1 (5 bases). Germline lookup yields CDR1 SEHNR and CDR2 FQNEAQ (reference sequence). V was cut by 2 bases and J by 6 bases, with 7 bases left in between. CDR3 size: 12 residues. Written as DNA, the CDR3 is TGTGCCAGCAGCTTACCAGGGAATGGCTACACCTTC. Amino acids: CASSLPGNGYTF.

In its sample, this clone was seen once. The rearrangement links TRBV30 to TRBJ1-1; D call uncertain. This CDR3 comprises 14 residues. Germline CDR1 reads GTSNPN; CDR2 reads SVGIG (reference sequence). V lost 2 bases, J lost 1 base, and 11 bases lay in between. The CDR3 bases are TGTGCCTGGAGTAAGATGGTTTGGAACACTGAAGCTTTCTTT. Protein product: CAWSKMVWNTEAFF. Using reference TRBV30 and TRBJ1-1 for the parts outside the CDR3, the full variable domain is SQTIHQWPATLVQPVGSPLSLECTVEGTSNPNLYWYRQAAGRGLQLLFYSVGIGQISSEVPQNLSASRPQDRQFILSSKKLLLSDSGFYLCAWSKMVWNTEAFFGQGTRLTVV.

This rearrangement joins TRBV6-1 to TRBJ1-2; TRBD1 agrees at 8 bases. CDR1 and CDR2 from the germline V gene are MNHNS and SASEGT. The CDR3 covers 14 residues. J lost 8 bases, V lost 3 bases, and 8 bases had no gene match. In nucleotides, the CDR3 is TGTGCCAGCAGTGACCATCAGGGGGCGGAGGGCTACACCTTC. This encodes CASSDHQGAEGYTF.

The chain has TRBV6-5 and TRBJ1-2, with a weak D call TRBD1 (6 bases). Deletions cut 1 base from V and 5 bases from J, with 8 bases between. The CDR3 runs to 13 residues. Germline CDR1 reads MNHEY; CDR2 reads SVGAGI. Here the CDR3 reads CASSYLQGYGYTF. CDR3 nucleotides: TGTGCCAGCAGTTACTTGCAGGGGTATGGCTACACCTTC.

The DNA for the CDR3 is TGTGCCAGCAGTATAGGATACAATGAGCAGTTCTTC. Residues: CASSIGYNEQFF. The chain recombines TRBV2 with TRBJ2-1; D is uncertain. Trimming removed 5 bases from V and 4 bases from J, with 6 bases in between. There are 12 residues in the CDR3. Germline CDR1 reads SNHLY; CDR2 reads FYNNEI.

This sequence joins TRBV7-9 and TRBJ1-6; D not resolved. The CDR3 contains 16 residues. V was cut by 1 base and J by 7 bases, with 14 bases left in between. Germline V gives CDR1 SEHNR, CDR2 FQNEAQ (reference sequence). Written as DNA, the CDR3 is TGTGCCAGCAGCTTAGTATTTGGGGTTGGGAATTCACCCCTCCACTTT. It yields the protein CASSLVFGVGNSPLHF.

This chain links TRBV2 with TRBJ1-2; D might be TRBD1 (5 bases). Between the trimmed V and J ends, which lost 6 bases and 2 bases, there was a span of 10 bases. The CDR3 has 13 amino acids. Germline-derived CDR1 and CDR2 are SNHLY and FYNNEI. CDR3 sequence: CASSVDSNYGYTF. CDR3 nucleotides: TGTGCCAGCAGCGTTGACAGCAACTATGGCTACACCTTC.

The chain combines TRBV18 with TRBJ1-4; possibly TRBD1 for D (5 bases). Trimming took 6 bases from V and 2 from J, leaving 10 bases between them. The germline CDR1 and CDR2 sequences are KGHSH and LQKENI. The CDR3 is 14 amino acids. CDR3: CASSQGRTNEKLFF. The CDR3 coding sequence is TGTGCCAGCTCTCAGGGCCGGACTAATGAAAAACTGTTTTTT. Complete variable domain (other parts from reference TRBV18 and TRBJ1-4): NAGVMQNPRHLVRRRGQEARLRCSPMKGHSHVYWYRQLPEEGLKFMVYLQKENIIDESGMPKERFSAEFPKEGPSILRIQQVVRGDSAAYFCASSQGRTNEKLFFGSGTQLSVL.